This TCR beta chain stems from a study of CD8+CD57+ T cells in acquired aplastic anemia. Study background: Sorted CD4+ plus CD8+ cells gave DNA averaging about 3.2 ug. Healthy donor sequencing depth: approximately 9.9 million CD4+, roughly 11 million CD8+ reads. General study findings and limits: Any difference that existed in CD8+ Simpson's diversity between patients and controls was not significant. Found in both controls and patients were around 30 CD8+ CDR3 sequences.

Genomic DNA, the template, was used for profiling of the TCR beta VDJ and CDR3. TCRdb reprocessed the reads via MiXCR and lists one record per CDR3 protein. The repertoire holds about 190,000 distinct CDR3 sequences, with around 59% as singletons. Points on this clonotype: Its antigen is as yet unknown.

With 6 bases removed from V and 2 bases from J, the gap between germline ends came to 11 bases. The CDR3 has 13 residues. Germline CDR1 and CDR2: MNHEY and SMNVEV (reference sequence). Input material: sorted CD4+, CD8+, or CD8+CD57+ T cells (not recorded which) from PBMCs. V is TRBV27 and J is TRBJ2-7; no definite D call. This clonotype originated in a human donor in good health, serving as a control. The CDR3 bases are TGTGCCAGCAGCCCCTTTGAGGCCTACGAGCAGTACTTC. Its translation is CASSPFEAYEQYF.